This T cell receptor (beta chain) emerged from a study of cytomegalovirus exposure and HLA in healthy donors. General study results and limits: Most sequenced TCRs were rare (though some public TCRs occurred in many donors).

Sequencing was performed with immunoSEQ multiplex PCR; in TCRdb, only in-frame clones are kept and a portion is missing. The sample holds approximately 170,000 clones, about four fifths seen once. The CDR3 covers 17 residues. Germline loops: CDR1 SGHAT, CDR2 FQNNGV. V lost 1 base, J lost 7 bases, and 23 bases lay in between. This clone showed up just once. Antigen specificity is unknown. The origin of this receptor is a man aged 30 to 39 in good health and CMV-seropositive. Sequences were obtained from PBMCs. The chain links TRBV11-2 to TRBJ2-7; unclear D gene. The CDR3 loop reads CASSLGLALRNPWEQYF. For the CDR3, the DNA is TGTGCCAGCAGCTTAGGTTTGGCCTTAAGAAACCCTTGGGAGCAGTACTTC.